The source of this T cell receptor (beta chain) is a study of naive and memory T cell subsets (dated by TCRdb to the late 2010s). In terms of the full investigation: The figure summarizing these samples reported roughly 10 blood donors, 7 tuberculin skin test biopsies and 3 saline control biopsies. Skin biopsies were taken from tuberculin skin test sites or from saline-injected control sites and were processed for RNA extraction as described before. PCR2 was typically run as a SYBR Green qPCR and stopped at a set threshold, although low-input samples could use end-point PCR of approximately 6 cycles instead. Broad study findings and their caveats: Both types of skin biopsy reportedly yielded TCR sequences, though far more TCRs came from tuberculin skin test sites. Skin biopsy collection and RNA processing details were not given in the paper but referenced to earlier studies. The larger number of TCRs at tuberculin skin test sites was interpreted as T cell infiltration of a delayed type IV hypersensitivity reaction. The RNA-based method was acknowledged to be potentially sensitive to changes in TCR transcripts with T cell activation and differentiation.

Preparation of the library involved UMI-ligation and nested PCR. The ligated cDNA was amplified in four rounds of PCR with nested alpha and beta constant region primers together with the SP2 primer. For the blood and skin samples, TCR RNA was reverse transcribed with SuperScript IV using primers for the alpha and beta constant regions. Using T4 RNA ligase 1, an oligonucleotide carrying both the Illumina SP2 primer and a UMI was ligated onto the 3' end of the cDNA. To prevent hairpin formation, the 12-nucleotide UMI was made up of two random hexamers with an eight-base spacer between them. From the second PCR onward, TCR alpha and beta chain libraries were processed separately, and dual indexing was applied for multiplexing. After pooling, the indexed libraries were analyzed by capillary electrophoresis and sequenced on either an Illumina MiSeq or NextSeq. PhiX DNA at about 5-7.5% was added to the libraries to raise base diversity and improve cluster recognition. The original pipeline was this. Demultiplexor pulled UMIs out of read 2, joined the UMIs with the TCR sequence from read 1, and separated reads according to sample indices. Decombinator identified V and J genes and V-J junctions and gave each TCR a five-part identifier that included V and J deletions. Collapsinator relied on UMIs to correct both sequencing errors and PCR amplification heterogeneity, producing a UMI-based abundance for each TCR. CDR3Translator converted identifiers to nucleotide sequence, translated to amino acids, and extracted CDR3 regions using terminal motifs. After normalization to the amount of input RNA, the error-corrected alpha and beta TCR counts from blood and from skin were compared. TCRdb itself trimmed the public reads at Q25 with fastp, ran MiXCR and retained productive beta chains. When rows share a CDR3 protein, they turn into one entry using the most common DNA and genes. TCRdb assigned the V and J calls; the authors' analysis was not used. The sample data list approximately 21,000 distinct CDR3 sequences, and around 6% of these were observed just once. The leading ten clones occupy 6% to 8% of the sample.

The sample's treatment or condition label, in plain terms: skin biopsy from PPD injection site in Mantoux-positive individual. The study reported a robust and sensitive protocol to amplify, sequence and analyze TCRs, based on 3' ligation of a UMI-containing oligonucleotide to TCR cDNA. In individuals with a positive Mantoux test, tuberculin skin test biopsies were taken from sites that had been injected with PPD. Total RNA, without cell sorting, was DNase treated with RQ1 DNase before reverse transcription, targeting roughly 1 to 1000 ng input. Skin biopsy and whole blood libraries were made to test pipeline robustness in samples where T cells form a minority population. Measured from the cysteine to the phenylalanine, the CDR3 is 12 residues long. Of all the DNA, just the CDR3 is kept, 36 bases in frame from base 1. The germline V gene sets CDR1 to MDHEN and CDR2 to SYDVKM. The table lists this clonotype with many counts. Its antigen remains unidentified. One end of the junction is discordant with germline, which a read error may explain.

The chain is assembled from TRBV28 and TRBJ1-3, with the D gene uncertain. The material sequenced was skin, taken from a tuberculin skin test site. This clonotype originated in an adult in good health. CDR3 region: CASSLAGNTIYF. The base sequence is TGTGCCAGCAGTTTAGCTGGGAACACCATATATTTT. Here the CDR3 is joined to the reference TRBV28 and TRBJ1-3 genes, and the full variable domain is: DVKVTQSSRYLVKRTGEKVFLECVQDMDHENMFWYRQDPGLGLRLIYFSYDVKMKEKGDIPEGYSVSREKKERFSLILESASTNQTSMYLCASSLAGNTIYFGEGSWLTVV.